The source of this TCR beta chain is a study of T-cell reconstitution after alpha-beta-depleted transplantation in children (TCRdb year 2016). With respect to the entire study: T-cell immune reconstitution after TCRalphabeta/CD19-depleted allogeneic hematopoietic cell transplantation in children was quantitatively tracked in the study by means of TCR repertoire profiling. What the research found in general, with its limitations: The apparently early recovery of alphabetaT-cell counts about two months after transplant reportedly depended on only several hundred rapidly expanded clones that came from non-depleted graft cells. Over subsequent months, a decline in hyperexpanded clone frequencies was noted, and after one year, T-cell counts and TCRbeta diversity were mostly ascribed to newly produced T cells. In some patients, the high TCRbeta diversity seen at day 60 was put down to recipient T cells and intrathymic progenitors that had survived conditioning.

Libraries were constructed by PCR. Data came from an Illumina HiSeq 2500. TCR libraries were prepared with molecular barcoding, using unique molecular identifiers to normalize TCRbeta repertoire quantification. TCRdb applied fastp at Q25 and MiXCR to the public reads, then kept only in-frame beta chains. Duplicate CDR3 protein sequences are folded into a single record with the most common DNA and genes. This sample lists 200,000 to 300,000 distinct CDR3 sequences; 8.2% were detected once. Clones ranked in the top ten supply 5% to 7% of the sample. The intended sense of this specimen's treatment or condition label: allogeneic hematopoietic cell transplantation with graft depleted of TCRalphabeta T cells and CD19 B cells. The transplant recipients were children given TCRalphabeta/CD19-depleted allogeneic hematopoietic cell grafts. This clonotype was counted between two and nine times. Its antigen is unknown. One base away there is no much larger clone; base qualities are not given.

Sequenced material: PBMCs, mostly from graft donor cells, taken 180 days after TCRalphabeta/CD19-depleted stem cell transplant. The origin of this receptor is a male patient younger than 18 who had a stem cell transplant for acute lymphoblastic leukemia, so the T cells may come from the graft donor.

The CDR3 sequence is CASSYSGTRDLTSSYEQYF. The DNA sequence is TGTGCCAGCAGCTACAGCGGGACACGGGACCTAACGAGCTCCTACGAGCAGTACTTC. The chain employs TRBV6-5 and TRBJ2-7; the D gene is possibly TRBD2, with 7 bases matching. The CDR3 runs 19 residues from the cysteine to the phenylalanine. CDR3 DNA is the only sequence kept; it has 57 bases, read in frame from the first base. Sequences MNHEY (CDR1) and SVGAGI (CDR2) are obtained from the germline V gene. V drops 6 bases and J drops 0 bases, leaving 27 bases in between.